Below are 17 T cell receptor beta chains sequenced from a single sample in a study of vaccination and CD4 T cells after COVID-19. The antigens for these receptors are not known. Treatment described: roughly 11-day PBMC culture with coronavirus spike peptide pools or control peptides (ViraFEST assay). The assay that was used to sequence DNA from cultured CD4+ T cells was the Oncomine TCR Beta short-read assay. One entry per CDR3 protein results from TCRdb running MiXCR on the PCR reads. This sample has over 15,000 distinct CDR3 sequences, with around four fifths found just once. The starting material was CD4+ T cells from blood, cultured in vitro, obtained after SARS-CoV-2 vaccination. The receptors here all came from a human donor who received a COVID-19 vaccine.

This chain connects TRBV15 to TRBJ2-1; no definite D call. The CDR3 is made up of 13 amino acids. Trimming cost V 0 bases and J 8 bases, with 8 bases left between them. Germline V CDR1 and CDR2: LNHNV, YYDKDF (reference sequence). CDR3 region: CATSRDYRYEQFF. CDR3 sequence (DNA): TGTGCCACCAGCAGAGATTATCGCTATGAGCAGTTCTTC.

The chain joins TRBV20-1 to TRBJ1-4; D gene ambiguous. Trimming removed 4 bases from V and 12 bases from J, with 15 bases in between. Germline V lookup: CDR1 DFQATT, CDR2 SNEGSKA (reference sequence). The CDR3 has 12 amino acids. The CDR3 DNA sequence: TGCAGTGCTATACTTCCCTCCTCGGAACTGTTTTTT. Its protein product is CSAILPSSELFF.

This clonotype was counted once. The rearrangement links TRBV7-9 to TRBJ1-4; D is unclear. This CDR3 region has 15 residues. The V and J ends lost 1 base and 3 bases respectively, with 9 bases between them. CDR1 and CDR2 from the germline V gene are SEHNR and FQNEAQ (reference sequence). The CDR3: CASSLGAGANEKLFF. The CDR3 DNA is TGTGCCAGCAGCTTAGGAGCAGGAGCTAATGAAAAACTGTTTTTT.

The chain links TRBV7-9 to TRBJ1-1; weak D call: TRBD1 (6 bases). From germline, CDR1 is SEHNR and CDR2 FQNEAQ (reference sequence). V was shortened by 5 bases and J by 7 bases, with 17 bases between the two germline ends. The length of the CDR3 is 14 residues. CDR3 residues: CASSTPLVGGEAFF. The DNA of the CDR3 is TGTGCCAGCAGCACACCGTTGGTAGGGGGTGAAGCTTTCTTT.

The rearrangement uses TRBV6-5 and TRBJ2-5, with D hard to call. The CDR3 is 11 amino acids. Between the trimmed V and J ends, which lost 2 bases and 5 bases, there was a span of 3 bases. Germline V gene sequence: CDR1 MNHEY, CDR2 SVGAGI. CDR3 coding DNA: TGTGCCAGCAGTTACAAGGAGACCCAGTACTTC. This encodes CASSYKETQYF.

CDR3 sequence reads: CASLPVGGMNTEAFF. The CDR3 region has the DNA TGTGCCAGTCTACCTGTTGGGGGCATGAACACTGAAGCTTTCTTT. This rearrangement joins TRBV19 to TRBJ1-1; weak D call: TRBD1 (6 bases). V lost 8 bases to trimming and J lost 0 bases, with 16 bases between them. The CDR3 loop spans 15 amino acids. The germline V gene encodes CDR1 LNHDA and CDR2 SQIVND (reference sequence).

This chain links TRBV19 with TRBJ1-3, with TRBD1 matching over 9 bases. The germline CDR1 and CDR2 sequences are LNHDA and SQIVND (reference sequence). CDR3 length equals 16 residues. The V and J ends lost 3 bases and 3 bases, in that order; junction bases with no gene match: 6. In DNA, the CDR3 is TGTGCCAGTAGTATCTCGGACAGGGGAAGTGGAAACACCATATATTTT. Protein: CASSISDRGSGNTIYF.

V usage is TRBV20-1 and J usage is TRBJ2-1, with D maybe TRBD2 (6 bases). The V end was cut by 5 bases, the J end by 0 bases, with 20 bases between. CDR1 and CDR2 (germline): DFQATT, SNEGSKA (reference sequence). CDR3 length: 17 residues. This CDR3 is CSALGPGAGSSYNEQFF. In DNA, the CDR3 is TGCAGTGCTCTAGGTCCAGGAGCGGGCAGCTCCTACAATGAGCAGTTCTTC.

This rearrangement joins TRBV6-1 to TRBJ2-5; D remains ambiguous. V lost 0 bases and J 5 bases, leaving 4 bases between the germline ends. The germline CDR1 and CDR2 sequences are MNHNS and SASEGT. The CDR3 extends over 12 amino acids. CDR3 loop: CASSEAQETQYF. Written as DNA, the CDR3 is TGTGCCAGCAGTGAAGCGCAGGAGACCCAGTACTTC.

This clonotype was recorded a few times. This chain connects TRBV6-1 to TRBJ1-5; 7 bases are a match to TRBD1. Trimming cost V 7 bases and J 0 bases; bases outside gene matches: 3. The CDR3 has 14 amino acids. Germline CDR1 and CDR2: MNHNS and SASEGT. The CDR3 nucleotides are TGTGCCAGCACACAGGGGAATAGCAATCAGCCCCAGCATTTT. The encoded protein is CASTQGNSNQPQHF.

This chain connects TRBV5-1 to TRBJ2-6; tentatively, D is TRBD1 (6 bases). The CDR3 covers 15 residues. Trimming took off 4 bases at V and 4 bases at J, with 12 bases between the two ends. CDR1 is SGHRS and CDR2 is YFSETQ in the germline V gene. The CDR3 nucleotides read TGCGCCAGCAGCGACAGGCTCCCCGGGGCCAACGTCCTGACTTTC. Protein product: CASSDRLPGANVLTF.

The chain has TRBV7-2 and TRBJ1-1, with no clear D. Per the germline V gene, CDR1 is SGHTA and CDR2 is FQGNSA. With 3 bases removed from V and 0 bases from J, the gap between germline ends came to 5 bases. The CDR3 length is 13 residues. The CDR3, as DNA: TGTGCCAGCAGCTTGGAGGTGAACACTGAAGCTTTCTTT. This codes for CASSLEVNTEAFF.

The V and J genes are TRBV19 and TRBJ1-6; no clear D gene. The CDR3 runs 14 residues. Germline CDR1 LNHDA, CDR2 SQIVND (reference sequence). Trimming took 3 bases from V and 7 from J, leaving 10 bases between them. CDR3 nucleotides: TGTGCCAGTAGTATGGGAGCAGTAAATTCACCCCTCCACTTT. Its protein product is CASSMGAVNSPLHF.

The CDR3 reads CASRVGGYGYTF. The CDR3 region has the DNA TGTGCCAGCAGGGTAGGGGGCTATGGCTACACCTTC. The rearrangement links TRBV2 to TRBJ1-2; TRBD1 is a possible D gene (6 bases). V lost 6 bases, J lost 4 bases, and 9 bases lay in between. Germline V gene lookup returns CDR1 SNHLY and CDR2 FYNNEI. CDR3 length equals 12 residues. The full variable domain, rest sourced from reference TRBV2 and TRBJ1-2, is EPEVTQTPSHQVTQMGQEVILRCVPISNHLYFYWYRQILGQKVEFLVSFYNNEISEKSEIFDDQFSVERPDGSNFTLKIRSTKLEDSAMYFCASRVGGYGYTFGSGTRLTVV.

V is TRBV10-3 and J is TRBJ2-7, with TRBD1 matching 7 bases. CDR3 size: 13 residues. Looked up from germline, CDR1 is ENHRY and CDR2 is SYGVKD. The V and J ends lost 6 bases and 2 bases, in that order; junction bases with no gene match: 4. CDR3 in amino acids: CAISGTAAYEQYF. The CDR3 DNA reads TGTGCCATCAGCGGGACAGCCGCCTACGAGCAGTACTTC.

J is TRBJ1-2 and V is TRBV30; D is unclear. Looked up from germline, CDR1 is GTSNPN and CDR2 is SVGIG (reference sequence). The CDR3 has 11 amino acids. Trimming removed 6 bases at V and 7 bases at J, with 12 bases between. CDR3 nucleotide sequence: TGTGCCTGTAAGGGCAAAGGTGGCTACACCTTC. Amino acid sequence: CACKGKGGYTF.

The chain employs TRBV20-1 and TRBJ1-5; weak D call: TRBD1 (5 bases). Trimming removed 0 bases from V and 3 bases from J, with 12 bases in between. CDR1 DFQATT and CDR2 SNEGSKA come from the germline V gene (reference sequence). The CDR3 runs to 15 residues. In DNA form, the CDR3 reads TGCAGTGCTAGAGATCTAACAGGACCCAATCAGCCCCAGCATTTT. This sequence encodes CSARDLTGPNQPQHF.